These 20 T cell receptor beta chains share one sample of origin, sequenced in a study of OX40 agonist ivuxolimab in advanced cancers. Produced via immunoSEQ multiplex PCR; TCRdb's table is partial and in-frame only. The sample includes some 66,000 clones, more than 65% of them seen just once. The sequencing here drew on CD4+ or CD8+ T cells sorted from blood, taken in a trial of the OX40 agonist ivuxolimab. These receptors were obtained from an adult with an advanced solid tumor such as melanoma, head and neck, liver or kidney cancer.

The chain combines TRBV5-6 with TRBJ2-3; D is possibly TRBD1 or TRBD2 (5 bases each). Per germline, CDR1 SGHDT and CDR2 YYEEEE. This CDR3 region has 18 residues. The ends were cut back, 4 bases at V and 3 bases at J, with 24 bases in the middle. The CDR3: CASSLPAGDPSGTDTQYF. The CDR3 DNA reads TGTGCCAGCAGCCTGCCAGCTGGGGACCCGTCAGGGACAGATACGCAGTATTTT.

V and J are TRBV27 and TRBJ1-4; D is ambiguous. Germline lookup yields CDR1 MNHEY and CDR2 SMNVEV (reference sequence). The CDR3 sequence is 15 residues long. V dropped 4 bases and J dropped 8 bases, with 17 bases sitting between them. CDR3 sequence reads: CASSSHTEVGEKLFF. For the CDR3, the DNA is TGTGCCAGCAGTTCCCACACGGAGGTCGGGGAAAAACTGTTTTTT.

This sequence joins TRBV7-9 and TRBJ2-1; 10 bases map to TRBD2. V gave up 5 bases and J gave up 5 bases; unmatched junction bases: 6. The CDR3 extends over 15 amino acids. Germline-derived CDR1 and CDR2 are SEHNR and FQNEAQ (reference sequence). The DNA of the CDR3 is TGTGCCAGCAGCATAAGGACTAGCGGACACAATGAGCAGTTCTTC. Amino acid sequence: CASSIRTSGHNEQFF.

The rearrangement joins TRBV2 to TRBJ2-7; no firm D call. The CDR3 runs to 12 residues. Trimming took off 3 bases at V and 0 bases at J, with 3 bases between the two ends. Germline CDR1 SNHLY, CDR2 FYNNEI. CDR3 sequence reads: CASSEASYEQYV. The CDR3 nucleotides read TGTGCCAGCAGTGAGGCCTCCTACGAGCAGTACGTC.

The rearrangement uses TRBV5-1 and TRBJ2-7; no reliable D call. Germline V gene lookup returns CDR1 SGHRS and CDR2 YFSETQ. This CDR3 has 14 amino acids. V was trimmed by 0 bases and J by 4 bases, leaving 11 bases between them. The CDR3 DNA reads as TGCGCCAGCAGCTTGGTTGTTAGCCCTTACGAGCAGTACTTC. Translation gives CASSLVVSPYEQYF.

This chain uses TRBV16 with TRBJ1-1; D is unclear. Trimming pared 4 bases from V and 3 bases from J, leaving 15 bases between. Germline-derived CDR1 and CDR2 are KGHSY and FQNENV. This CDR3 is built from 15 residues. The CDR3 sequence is CASSPRQSADTEAFF. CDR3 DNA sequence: TGTGCCAGCAGCCCTCGTCAGTCGGCGGACACTGAAGCTTTCTTT.

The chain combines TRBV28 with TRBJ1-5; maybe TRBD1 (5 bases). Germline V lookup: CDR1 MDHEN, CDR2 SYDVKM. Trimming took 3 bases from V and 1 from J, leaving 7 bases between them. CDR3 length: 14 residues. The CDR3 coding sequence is TGTGCCAGCAGTTTCCACAGGAGCAATCAGCCCCAGCATTTT. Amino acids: CASSFHRSNQPQHF.

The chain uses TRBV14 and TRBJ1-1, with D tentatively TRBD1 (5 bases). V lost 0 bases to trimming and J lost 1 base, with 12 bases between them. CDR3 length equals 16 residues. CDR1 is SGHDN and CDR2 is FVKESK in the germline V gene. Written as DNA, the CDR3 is TGTGCCAGCAGCCAAGAAGTGGACACACCGAACACTGAAGCTTTCTTT. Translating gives CASSQEVDTPNTEAFF.

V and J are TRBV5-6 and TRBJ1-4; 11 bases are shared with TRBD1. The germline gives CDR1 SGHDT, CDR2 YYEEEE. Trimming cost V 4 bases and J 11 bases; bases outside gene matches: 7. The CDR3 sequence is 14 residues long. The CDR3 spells CASSNPGQGDKLFF. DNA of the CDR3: TGTGCCAGCAGCAACCCGGGACAGGGGGATAAACTGTTTTTT.

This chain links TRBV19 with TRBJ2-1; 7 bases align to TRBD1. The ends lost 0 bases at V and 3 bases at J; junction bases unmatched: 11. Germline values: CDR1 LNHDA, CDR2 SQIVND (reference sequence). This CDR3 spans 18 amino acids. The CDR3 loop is CASSIEGPDRTLYNEQFF. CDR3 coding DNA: TGTGCCAGTAGTATAGAGGGGCCGGACAGGACCCTCTACAATGAGCAGTTCTTC.

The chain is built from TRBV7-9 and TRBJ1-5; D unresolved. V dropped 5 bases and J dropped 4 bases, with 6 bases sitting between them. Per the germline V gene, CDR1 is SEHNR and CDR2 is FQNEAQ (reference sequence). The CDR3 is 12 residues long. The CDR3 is CASSQANQPQHF. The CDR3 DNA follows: TGTGCCAGCAGCCAAGCGAATCAGCCCCAGCATTTT.

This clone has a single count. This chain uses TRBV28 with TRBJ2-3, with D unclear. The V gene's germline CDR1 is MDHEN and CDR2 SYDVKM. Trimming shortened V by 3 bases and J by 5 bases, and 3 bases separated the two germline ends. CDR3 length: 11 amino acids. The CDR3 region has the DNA TGTGCCAGCAGTTTCGGAGATACGCAGTATTTT. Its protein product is CASSFGDTQYF.

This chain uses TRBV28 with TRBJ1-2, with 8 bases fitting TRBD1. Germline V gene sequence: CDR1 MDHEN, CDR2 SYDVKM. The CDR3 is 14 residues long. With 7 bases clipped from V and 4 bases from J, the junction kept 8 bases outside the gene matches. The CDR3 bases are TGTGCCAGCACCTCAATAGGGACAGGCTATGGCTACACCTTC. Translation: CASTSIGTGYGYTF.

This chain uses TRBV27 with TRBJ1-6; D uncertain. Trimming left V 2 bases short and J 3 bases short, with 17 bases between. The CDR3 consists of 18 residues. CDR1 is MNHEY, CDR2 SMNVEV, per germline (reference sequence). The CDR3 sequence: CASSLAETGTLYNSPLHF. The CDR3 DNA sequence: TGTGCCAGCAGTTTAGCCGAGACGGGAACTCTCTATAATTCACCCCTCCACTTT.

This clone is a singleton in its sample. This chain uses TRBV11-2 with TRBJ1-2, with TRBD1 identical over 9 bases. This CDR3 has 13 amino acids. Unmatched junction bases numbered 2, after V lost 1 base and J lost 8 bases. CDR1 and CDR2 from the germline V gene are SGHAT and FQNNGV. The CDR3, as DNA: TGTGCCAGCAGCTTAGGGACAGGGGACGGCTACACCTTC. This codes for CASSLGTGDGYTF.

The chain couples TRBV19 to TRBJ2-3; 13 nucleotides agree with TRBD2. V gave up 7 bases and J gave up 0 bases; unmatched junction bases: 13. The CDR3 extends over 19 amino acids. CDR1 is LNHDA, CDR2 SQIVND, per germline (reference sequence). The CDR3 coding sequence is TGTGCCAGTACCCCTTCCGGGACTAGCGGGATTTCTAGCACAGATACGCAGTATTTT. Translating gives CASTPSGTSGISSTDTQYF.

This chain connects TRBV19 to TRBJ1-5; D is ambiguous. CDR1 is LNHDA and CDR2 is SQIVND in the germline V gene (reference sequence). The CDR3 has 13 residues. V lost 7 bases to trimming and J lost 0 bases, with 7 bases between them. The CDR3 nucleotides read TGTGCCAGTACCGGATTTAGCAATCAGCCCCAGCATTTT. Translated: CASTGFSNQPQHF.

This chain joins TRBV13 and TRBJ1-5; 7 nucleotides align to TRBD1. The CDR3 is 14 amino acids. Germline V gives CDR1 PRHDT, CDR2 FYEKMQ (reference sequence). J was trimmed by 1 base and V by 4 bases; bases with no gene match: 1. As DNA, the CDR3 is TGTGCCAGCAGCTCAGGGGGGAGCAATCAGCCCCAGCATTTT. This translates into CASSSGGSNQPQHF.

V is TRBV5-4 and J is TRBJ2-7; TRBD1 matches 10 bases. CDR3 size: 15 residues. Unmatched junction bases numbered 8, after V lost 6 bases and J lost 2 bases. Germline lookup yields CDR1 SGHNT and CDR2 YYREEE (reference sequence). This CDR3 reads CASTSGQGGAYEQYF. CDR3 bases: TGTGCCAGCACCTCCGGACAGGGGGGGGCCTACGAGCAGTACTTC.

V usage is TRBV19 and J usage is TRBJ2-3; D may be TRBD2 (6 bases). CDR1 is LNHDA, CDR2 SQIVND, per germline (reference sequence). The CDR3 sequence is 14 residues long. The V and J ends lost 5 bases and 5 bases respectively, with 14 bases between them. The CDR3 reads CASSRGGDLDTQYF. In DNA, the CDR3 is TGTGCCAGTAGTCGGGGAGGAGATTTAGATACGCAGTATTTT.